These T cell receptor beta chains were read from a single sample in a study of blood T cells in healthy people across ages. MiXCR was run by TCRdb on the 5' RACE reads, yielding one entry per CDR3 protein. The data show about 1.4 million distinct CDR3 sequences, approximately 60% seen once. The sample consisted of blood. The receptors come from a man in his late teens or twenties in good health. Both conserved end residues are part of each CDR3. A D gene is named only where the DNA matches it firmly. Only some rows state a clone size, as once, few, many or a class for expanded clones.

v_gene: TRBV29-1; abundance: NA; d_gene: TRBD2; j_gene: TRBJ2-7; CDR3nt: TGCAGCGTTGAGACTAGCGGGAGACAAGGAGAGCAGTACTTC; CDR3aa: CSVETSGRQGEQYF
v_gene: TRBV12-3/TRBV12-4; abundance: NA; d_gene: NA; j_gene: TRBJ2-7; CDR3nt: TGTGCCAGCAGCCTCGCTGGACAGCTGGGGGACGAGCAGTACTTC; CDR3aa: CASSLAGQLGDEQYF
v_gene: TRBV7-2; abundance: NA; d_gene: NA; j_gene: TRBJ2-5; CDR3nt: TGTGCCAGCAGCTTAGGTTGGGAAAGCCAAGAGACCCAGTACTTC; CDR3aa: CASSLGWESQETQYF
v_gene: TRBV12-3/TRBV12-4; abundance: NA; d_gene: TRBD2; j_gene: TRBJ2-5; CDR3nt: TGTGCCAGCAGTTTAGCGCTTGGGACTAGCGGGATCCAAGAGACCCAGTACTTC; CDR3aa: CASSLALGTSGIQETQYF
v_gene: TRBV5-1; abundance: NA; d_gene: NA; j_gene: TRBJ2-1; CDR3nt: TGCGCCAGCAGCCAGTTAGAAGGGTTCTATGAGCAGTTCTTC; CDR3aa: CASSQLEGFYEQFF
v_gene: TRBV20-1; abundance: NA; d_gene: NA; j_gene: TRBJ1-5; CDR3nt: TGCAGTGCTAGAGATAGGGGGGGCCCGAATTGGCCCCAGCATTTT; CDR3aa: CSARDRGGPNWPQHF
v_gene: TRBV29-1; abundance: NA; d_gene: TRBD2; j_gene: TRBJ2-1; CDR3nt: TGCAGCGGGAAAATCTGGACTAGCGGGAACAGTCGTTACAATGAGCAGTTCTTC; CDR3aa: CSGKIWTSGNSRYNEQFF
v_gene: TRBV4-1; abundance: NA; d_gene: NA; j_gene: TRBJ1-2; CDR3nt: TGCGCCAGCAGCCAAGGGGACATAGCTAACTATGGCTACACCTTC; CDR3aa: CASSQGDIANYGYTF
v_gene: TRBV6-1; abundance: NA; d_gene: NA; j_gene: TRBJ1-1; CDR3nt: TGTGCCAGCAGTCAGCAGCCGGGGGACGGATGGGGTGGTACTGAAGCTTTCTTT; CDR3aa: CASSQQPGDGWGGTEAFF
v_gene: TRBV6-2/TRBV6-3; abundance: NA; d_gene: NA; j_gene: TRBJ1-1; CDR3nt: TGTGCCAGCAACCGCTTGGGCACTGAAGCTTTCTTT; CDR3aa: CASNRLGTEAFF
v_gene: TRBV6-5; abundance: NA; d_gene: NA; j_gene: TRBJ2-1; CDR3nt: TGTGCCAGCAGTAATGAGGGCGATGAGCAGTTCTTC; CDR3aa: CASSNEGDEQFF
v_gene: TRBV4-1; abundance: few; d_gene: TRBD2; j_gene: TRBJ2-5; CDR3nt: TGCGCCAGCAGCCAAGGCTTTAGCGGGGGCCAAGAGACCCAGTACTTC; CDR3aa: CASSQGFSGGQETQYF
v_gene: TRBV20-1; abundance: NA; d_gene: NA; j_gene: TRBJ1-1; CDR3nt: TGCAGTGCTGACAGTGGTCATAACACTGAAGCTTTCTTT; CDR3aa: CSADSGHNTEAFF
v_gene: TRBV7-9; abundance: NA; d_gene: TRBD2; j_gene: TRBJ2-7; CDR3nt: TGTGCCAGCAGCCCCACCCGGGGGGATTACGAGCAGTACTTC; CDR3aa: CASSPTRGDYEQYF
v_gene: TRBV7-6; abundance: NA; d_gene: NA; j_gene: TRBJ2-5; CDR3nt: TGTGCCAGCAGCCCCCGAGCGGGCCCCCATTTGTGGACCCAGTACTTC; CDR3aa: CASSPRAGPHLWTQYF
v_gene: TRBV12-3/TRBV12-4; abundance: NA; d_gene: TRBD2; j_gene: TRBJ2-4; CDR3nt: TGTGCCAGCAGCCCTGGGACTAGTTGGGGGTTGGTCAAAAACATTCAGTACTTC; CDR3aa: CASSPGTSWGLVKNIQYF
v_gene: TRBV27; abundance: NA; d_gene: NA; j_gene: TRBJ1-6; CDR3nt: TGTGCCAGCAGACCGGGACCTCCCTATGCGTATAATTCACCCCTCCACTTT; CDR3aa: CASRPGPPYAYNSPLHF
v_gene: TRBV20-1; abundance: NA; d_gene: NA; j_gene: TRBJ2-7; CDR3nt: TGCAGTGCTAGGGGGACACCCTTAGACCACTACGAGCAGTACTTC; CDR3aa: CSARGTPLDHYEQYF
v_gene: TRBV5-1; abundance: NA; d_gene: NA; j_gene: TRBJ1-2; CDR3nt: TGCGCCAGCAGCTTGTCCCACAGCTATGGCTACACCTTC; CDR3aa: CASSLSHSYGYTF
v_gene: TRBV5-1; abundance: NA; d_gene: NA; j_gene: TRBJ2-1; CDR3nt: TGCGCCAGCAGCTTAGACCCCTCAGCGCATGAGCAGTTCTTC; CDR3aa: CASSLDPSAHEQFF
v_gene: TRBV11-2; abundance: NA; d_gene: NA; j_gene: TRBJ2-2; CDR3nt: TGTGCCAGCAGCTCACCACAGGGAAACACCGGGGAGCTGTTTTTT; CDR3aa: CASSSPQGNTGELFF
v_gene: TRBV9; abundance: NA; d_gene: NA; j_gene: TRBJ2-7; CDR3nt: TGTGCCAGCAGCTCGTCAGGGGTCGCGGGCTCCTACGAGCAGTACTTC; CDR3aa: CASSSSGVAGSYEQYF
v_gene: TRBV7-6; abundance: NA; d_gene: NA; j_gene: TRBJ2-7; CDR3nt: TGTGCCAGCGCCCGGCAGATCTACGAGCAGTACTTC; CDR3aa: CASARQIYEQYF
v_gene: TRBV4-1; abundance: NA; d_gene: TRBD2; j_gene: TRBJ2-1; CDR3nt: TGCGCCAGCAGCCAAGAAGACCCTACTAGCGGGCCATACAATGAGCAGTTCTTC; CDR3aa: CASSQEDPTSGPYNEQFF
v_gene: TRBV12-3/TRBV12-4; abundance: once; d_gene: TRBD1; j_gene: TRBJ2-5; CDR3nt: TGTGCCAGCAGCCAAATCGGAGGAGGGGTTGGGACAGGGGGAGAAGAGACCCAGTACTTC; CDR3aa: CASSQIGGGVGTGGEETQYF
v_gene: TRBV11-2; abundance: NA; d_gene: NA; j_gene: TRBJ2-1; CDR3nt: TGTGCCAGCAGCATCCTAGCTTGGGGTGAGCAGTTCTTC; CDR3aa: CASSILAWGEQFF
v_gene: TRBV12-3/TRBV12-4; abundance: NA; d_gene: TRBD2; j_gene: TRBJ2-1; CDR3nt: TGTGCCAGTACCGGGACTAGCGGCATTCTTAAGTGGAATGAGCAGTTCTTC; CDR3aa: CASTGTSGILKWNEQFF
v_gene: TRBV15; abundance: few; d_gene: TRBD2; j_gene: TRBJ2-3; CDR3nt: TGTGCCACCAGCAGCGGACTAGCGGGTTCCTCGGAGGATACGCAGTATTTT; CDR3aa: CATSSGLAGSSEDTQYF
v_gene: TRBV27; abundance: few; d_gene: NA; j_gene: TRBJ1-1; CDR3nt: TGTGCCAGCAGTTCGGTACAGGTTTGGGGCACTGAAGCTTTCTTT; CDR3aa: CASSSVQVWGTEAFF
v_gene: TRBV20-1; abundance: many; d_gene: NA; j_gene: TRBJ2-7; CDR3nt: TGCAGTGCTAGAGATGGGGCCTACTACGAGCAGTACTTC; CDR3aa: CSARDGAYYEQYF
v_gene: TRBV28; abundance: NA; d_gene: NA; j_gene: TRBJ2-6; CDR3nt: TGTGCCAGCAGTTTATCGGTCAGATTTTTCTCTGGGGCCAACGTCCTGACTTTC; CDR3aa: CASSLSVRFFSGANVLTF
v_gene: TRBV7-9; abundance: NA; d_gene: TRBD2; j_gene: TRBJ2-3; CDR3nt: TGTGCCAGCAGCTTAGATACGGGGGGAAGCACAGATACGCAGTATTTT; CDR3aa: CASSLDTGGSTDTQYF
v_gene: TRBV20-1; abundance: once; d_gene: TRBD1; j_gene: TRBJ2-3; CDR3nt: TGCAGTGCTAGAATTAGGGCAGGGGGATATTTTAGCACAGATACGCAGTATTTT; CDR3aa: CSARIRAGGYFSTDTQYF
v_gene: TRBV10-2; abundance: NA; d_gene: NA; j_gene: TRBJ2-5; CDR3nt: TGCGCCAGCAGTGAAACGGGGCGGGGCTTCCAAGAGACCCAGTACTTC; CDR3aa: CASSETGRGFQETQYF
v_gene: TRBV12-3/TRBV12-4; abundance: NA; d_gene: NA; j_gene: TRBJ2-5; CDR3nt: TGCGCCAGCAGCCCCATCAGAGCGGCTGGAGAGACCCAGTACTTC; CDR3aa: CASSPIRAAGETQYF
v_gene: TRBV18; abundance: many; d_gene: NA; j_gene: TRBJ2-5; CDR3nt: TGTGCCAGCTCACCGGGGCACCAAGAGACCCAGTACTTC; CDR3aa: CASSPGHQETQYF
v_gene: TRBV20-1; abundance: NA; d_gene: NA; j_gene: TRBJ1-5; CDR3nt: TGCAGTGCGGAGGCAGGGGATTATAGCAATCAGCCCCAGCATTTT; CDR3aa: CSAEAGDYSNQPQHF
v_gene: TRBV10-3; abundance: few; d_gene: NA; j_gene: TRBJ2-3; CDR3nt: TGTGCCATCATGGCGGGGGCGCAGGCCGATACGCAGTATTTT; CDR3aa: CAIMAGAQADTQYF
v_gene: TRBV12-5; abundance: NA; d_gene: NA; j_gene: TRBJ2-1; CDR3nt: TGTGCTAGTGGTTTTTTTGAGCAGTTCTTC; CDR3aa: CASGFFEQFF
v_gene: TRBV20-1; abundance: NA; d_gene: TRBD2; j_gene: TRBJ2-7; CDR3nt: TGCAGTGCTAGAGACCCACTAGCGGGAGGCGAGCAGTACTTC; CDR3aa: CSARDPLAGGEQYF
v_gene: TRBV20-1; abundance: few; d_gene: NA; j_gene: TRBJ2-2; CDR3nt: TGCAGTGCTACCCACCAGACAAACACCGGGGAGCTGTTTTTT; CDR3aa: CSATHQTNTGELFF